This T cell receptor (beta chain) was sequenced during a study of CD8 T cells in ankylosing spondylitis. Whole-study findings and limits: There were earlier reports of some motif variants in reactive arthritis synovial fluid and blood. What appeared characteristic of ankylosing spondylitis blood was a TCR beta motif of 7 or 8 highly homologous variants. Reportedly, significant enrichment of disease-linked clones occurred in matched ankylosing spondylitis synovial fluid.

TCR beta libraries were made by quantitative 5'-RACE with molecular barcodes. Each CDR3 protein gets one entry after TCRdb re-called the 5' RACE reads with MiXCR. In the table there are 200,000 to 250,000 distinct CDR3 sequences, 30% to 40% of which are singletons. Trimming cost V 8 bases and J 6 bases, with 13 bases left between them. The CDR3 consists of 13 residues. Germline-derived CDR1 and CDR2 are MNHEY and SMNVEV (reference sequence). With respect to this clonotype: The antigen remains unidentified.

The sample was blood, either unsorted or a sorted T cell fraction (not recorded which). The TCR was taken from a male donor with ankylosing spondylitis or in good health (not recorded which). This chain connects TRBV27 to TRBJ1-4; tentatively, D is TRBD1 (5 bases). The CDR3 region is CASLPRDHEKLFF. The CDR3 DNA is TGTGCCAGCCTACCCCGGGACCATGAAAAACTGTTTTTT. The variable domain in full, completed from reference TRBV27 and TRBJ1-4, reads EAQVTQNPRYLITVTGKKLTVTCSQNMNHEYMSWYRQDPGLGLRQIYYSMNVEVTDKGDVPEGYKVSRKEKRNFPLILESPSPNQTSLYFCASLPRDHEKLFFGSGTQLSVL.